These 21 T cell receptor beta chains were sequenced from one sample in a study of blood T cells in healthy people across ages. PCR was performed a second time for roughly 6 to 12 cycles using a sample-barcoded 5' primer and a J-beta primer mix. TCRdb redid the calling of the 5' RACE reads with MiXCR, one entry per CDR3 protein. This sample has more than 450,000 distinct CDR3 sequences; roughly a quarter occur once, and the top ten carry under 4.5%. This sample also belongs to another study, concerning T cells of mothers and their children.

The sample comprised blood. Every receptor here comes from a boy younger than 10 in good health.

In this sample, this clonotype turned up a few times. V usage is TRBV20-1 and J usage is TRBJ1-6, with 7 bases fitting TRBD1. Germline CDR1 reads DFQATT; CDR2 reads SNEGSKA (reference sequence). J gave up 7 bases and V 3 bases, and 6 bases lay outside the gene matches. The CDR3 totals 14 residues. The CDR3 sequence is CSASSGTENSPLHF. The CDR3 coding sequence is TGCAGTGCTAGCTCCGGGACAGAGAATTCACCCCTCCACTTT.

Only a few counts were recorded for this clonotype. The chain uses TRBV9 and TRBJ1-6; no firm D call. V was trimmed by 3 bases and J by 7 bases, leaving 11 bases between them. Germline V CDR1 and CDR2: SGDLS, YYNGEE. The length of the CDR3 is 14 residues. The CDR3 reads CASSASLRNSPLHF. CDR3 DNA: TGTGCCAGCAGCGCCAGCCTAAGGAATTCACCCCTCCACTTT. The whole variable domain, remainder taken from reference TRBV9 and TRBJ1-6, is DSGVTQTPKHLITATGQRVTLRCSPRSGDLSVYWYQQSLDQGLQFLIQYYNGEERAKGNILERFSAQQFPDLHSELNLSSLELGDSALYFCASSASLRNSPLHFGNGTRLTVT.

The V and J genes are TRBV10-2 and TRBJ2-5; TRBD2 matches 10 bases. Near its end, the DNA agrees better with TRBJ2-7, so the J call may be wrong. The CDR3 covers 16 residues. Germline V gene sequence: CDR1 WSHSY, CDR2 SAAADI. CDR3 sequence: CASSVYASGSSYEQYF. The CDR3 bases are TGCGCCAGCAGTGTCTACGCTAGCGGGAGCTCCTACGAGCAGTACTTC.

V and J are TRBV14 and TRBJ2-7; D is undetermined. This CDR3 is 12 amino acids long. V was shortened by 1 base and J by 6 bases, with 7 bases between the two germline ends. Germline assignment: CDR1 SGHDN and CDR2 FVKESK. In nucleotides, the CDR3 is TGTGCCAGCAGCCAAGGAACTCCCGAGCAGTACTTC. This sequence encodes CASSQGTPEQYF. Supplemented by reference TRBV14 and TRBJ2-7, the full variable domain reads EAGVTQFPSHSVIEKGQTVTLRCDPISGHDNLYWYRRVMGKEIKFLLHFVKESKQDESGMPNNRFLAERTGGTYSTLKVQPAELEDSGVYFCASSQGTPEQYFGPGTRLTVT.

This clonotype was seen more than once but under ten times. The DNA for the CDR3 is TGTGCCAGCTCCCCCGGGCCTGGTGAAAAACTGTTTTTT. Its protein product is CASSPGPGEKLFF. The V and J genes are TRBV18 and TRBJ1-4; no clear D. The V end was cut by 6 bases, the J end by 7 bases, with 12 bases between. Germline CDR1 reads KGHSH; CDR2 reads LQKENI. This CDR3 contains 13 residues.

This clonotype was counted between two and nine times. This chain joins TRBV20-1 and TRBJ1-4; TRBD1 is a possible D gene (5 bases). The germline V and J ends were trimmed by 2 bases and 7 bases, with 17 bases remaining between them. Germline-derived CDR1 and CDR2 are DFQATT and SNEGSKA (reference sequence). CDR3 length equals 15 residues. The CDR3 here is CSARRPGRSGEKLFF. The CDR3 DNA reads as TGCAGTGCTAGACGCCCAGGGCGGTCCGGTGAAAAACTGTTTTTT.

In this sample, this clonotype turned up many times. The chain couples TRBV29-1 to TRBJ1-1, with D possibly TRBD1 on 5 matching bases. Germline loops: CDR1 SQVTM, CDR2 ANQGSEA. Trimming shortened V by 5 bases and J by 5 bases, and 12 bases separated the two germline ends. This CDR3 spans 12 amino acids. The CDR3 loop reads CSVSREGTEAFF. In DNA, the CDR3 is TGCAGCGTTAGCAGGGAGGGGACTGAAGCTTTCTTT.

This clonotype was recorded at least ten times. The gene calls are TRBV18 and TRBJ2-3; possibly TRBD1 or TRBD2 for D (5 bases each). The V end lost 3 bases, the J end lost 2 bases, and 18 bases lay between the germline ends. The CDR3 length is 17 residues. CDR1 and CDR2 from the germline V gene are KGHSH and LQKENI. The DNA of the CDR3 is TGTGCCAGCTCACCCCGAGGGGCAGGGTTATTCACAGATACGCAGTATTTT. It yields the protein CASSPRGAGLFTDTQYF.

The genes are TRBV5-1 and TRBJ1-1, with TRBD1 matching 8 bases. CDR1 and CDR2 (germline): SGHRS, YFSETQ. This CDR3 comprises 17 residues. The V and J ends lost 5 bases and 0 bases, in that order; junction bases with no gene match: 12. The chain's CDR3 is CASSSSRDRPMNTEAFF. CDR3 in DNA: TGCGCCAGCAGTTCGTCCCGGGACAGGCCCATGAACACTGAAGCTTTCTTT.

The chain links TRBV12-3 or TRBV12-4 to TRBJ2-3; a weak D match, TRBD1 (5 bases). Trimming took 9 bases from V and 9 from J, leaving 19 bases between them. The CDR3 has 13 residues. This chain's CDR3 is CASGQPLRGTQYF. CDR3 nucleotide sequence: TGTGCCAGTGGACAACCGCTGCGTGGGACGCAGTATTTT.

The sample holds a few counts of this clonotype. J is TRBJ1-4 and V is TRBV18, with D unclear. V lost 3 bases and J lost 8, with 13 bases in between. CDR3 length equals 14 residues. CDR1 and CDR2 from the germline V gene are KGHSH and LQKENI. The CDR3 spells CASSPDGRREKLFF. CDR3 bases: TGTGCCAGCTCACCCGATGGGAGACGGGAAAAACTGTTTTTT.

This clonotype appeared a few times. The chain has TRBV5-1 and TRBJ2-7; 10 nucleotides agree with TRBD2. J was trimmed by 5 bases and V by 4 bases; bases with no gene match: 6. Germline V CDR1 and CDR2: SGHRS, YFSETQ. There are 14 residues in the CDR3. The CDR3 DNA sequence: TGCGCCAGCAGCAGACTAGCGGGCAGGAACGAGCAGTACTTC. It encodes CASSRLAGRNEQYF. The full variable domain, with the rest looked up from reference TRBV5-1 and TRBJ2-7, is KAGVTQTPRYLIKTRGQQVTLSCSPISGHRSVSWYQQTPGQGLQFLFEYFSETQRNKGNFPGRFSGRQFSNSRSEMNVSTLELGDSALYLCASSRLAGRNEQYFGPGTRLTVT.

This clonotype showed up just a few times. This sequence joins TRBV7-8 and TRBJ2-7; possibly TRBD1 for D (5 bases). Trimming removed 0 bases at V and 0 bases at J, with 9 bases between. This CDR3 comprises 15 residues. Germline-derived CDR1 and CDR2 are SGHVS and FQNEAQ. Written as DNA, the CDR3 is TGTGCCAGCAGCTTAGCCCTGACAGACTCCTACGAGCAGTACTTC. This sequence encodes CASSLALTDSYEQYF.

This clonotype has just a few counts. The chain recombines TRBV7-8 with TRBJ2-3, with 10 positions matching TRBD2. V shed 1 base and J 4 bases; nucleotides not matched to a gene: 8. The CDR3 sequence is 17 residues long. Germline values: CDR1 SGHVS, CDR2 FQNEAQ. The CDR3 DNA reads TGTGCCAGCAGCTTAGATCGGCTAGCGGGAGTAGCAGATACGCAGTATTTT. This codes for CASSLDRLAGVADTQYF.

The CDR3 here is CASRGSLRGANVLTF. Here the CDR3 DNA reads TGTGCCAGCAGAGGATCCCTCCGGGGGGCCAACGTCCTGACTTTC. The chain is built from TRBV9 and TRBJ2-6; D uncertain. CDR3 length: 15 amino acids. Trimming removed 5 bases at V and 4 bases at J, with 13 bases between. Germline V gene sequence: CDR1 SGDLS, CDR2 YYNGEE.

This clonotype was counted only a few times. The rearrangement joins TRBV25-1 to TRBJ1-6; possible D gene TRBD1, 5 bases. The germline gives CDR1 MGHDK, CDR2 SYGVNS. CDR3 size: 18 residues. The V gene lost 4 bases and the J gene lost 7 bases, with 23 bases spanning the gap. The CDR3 sequence: CASSALPVGSWGNSPLHF. The CDR3 DNA follows: TGTGCCAGCAGTGCCCTCCCCGTAGGCAGTTGGGGGAATTCACCCCTCCACTTT.

A few counts support this clonotype. This chain connects TRBV11-2 to TRBJ2-2; 16 nucleotides match TRBD2. CDR1 and CDR2 (germline): SGHAT, FQNNGV. V lost 5 bases and J lost 0; bases outside the gene matches: 9. The CDR3 sequence is 20 residues long. The CDR3 DNA sequence: TGTGCCAGCAGCGGAGTGGGACTAGCGGGGGGGGTCGCGAACACCGGGGAGCTGTTTTTT. Translation: CASSGVGLAGGVANTGELFF.

This clonotype was seen more than once but under ten times. The V call is TRBV27, the J call TRBJ1-2; 8 positions match TRBD1. The CDR3 is 15 amino acids. V was clipped by 5 bases and J by 7 bases; unmatched bases: 12. Looked up from germline, CDR1 is MNHEY and CDR2 is SMNVEV (reference sequence). The CDR3 DNA sequence: TGTGCCAGCAGTGTAAGACAGGGGTCCATCTCTGGCTACACCTTC. It codes for CASSVRQGSISGYTF.

The V call is TRBV7-7, the J call TRBJ2-7; possibly TRBD2 for D (6 bases). With 1 base removed from V and 3 bases from J, the gap between germline ends came to 25 bases. Germline V gene lookup returns CDR1 SSHAT and CDR2 FNYEAQ (reference sequence). The CDR3 is 19 residues long. CDR3 nucleotides: TGTGCCAGCAGCTTAGGGGCGACTAGTAGCCCGCCCCTAGGCTACGAGCAGTACTTC. It codes for CASSLGATSSPPLGYEQYF.

The table lists this clonotype with a few counts. V gene TRBV12-3 or TRBV12-4 combines with J gene TRBJ1-2, with 7 positions matching TRBD1. The CDR3 covers 13 residues. V trimming: 3 bases; J trimming: 7 bases; junction bases outside the gene matches: 5. CDR3 protein: CASSFRQGCGYTF. CDR3 bases: TGTGCCAGCAGTTTCCGACAGGGCTGTGGCTACACCTTC.

Comment on this clonotype: The CDR3 carries no conserved terminal phenylalanine or tryptophan, so it likely arises from a read error. The gene calls are TRBV4-1 and TRBJ2-4; TRBD1 is a possible D gene (8 bases). V lost 1 base, J lost 8 bases, and 15 bases lay in between. Germline assignment: CDR1 MGHRA and CDR2 YSYEKL. CDR3 length: 15 amino acids. The CDR3: CASSQGRQGRDIQYV. CDR3 nucleotide sequence: TGCGCCAGCAGCCAAGGGAGACAGGGGAGGGACATTCAGTACGTC.